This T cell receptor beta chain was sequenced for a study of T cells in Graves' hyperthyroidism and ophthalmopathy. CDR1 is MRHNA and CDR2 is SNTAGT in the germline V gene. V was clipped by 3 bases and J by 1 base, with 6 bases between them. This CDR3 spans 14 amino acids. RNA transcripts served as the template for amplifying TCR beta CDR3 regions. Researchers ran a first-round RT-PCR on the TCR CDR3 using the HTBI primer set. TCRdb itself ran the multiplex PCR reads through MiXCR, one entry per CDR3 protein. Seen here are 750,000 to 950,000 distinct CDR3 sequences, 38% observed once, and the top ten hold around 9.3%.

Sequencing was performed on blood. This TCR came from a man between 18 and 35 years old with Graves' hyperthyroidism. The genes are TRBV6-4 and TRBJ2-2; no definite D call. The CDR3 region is CASSEDENTGELFF. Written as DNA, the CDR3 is TGTGCCAGCAGTGAGGACGAGAACACCGGGGAGCTGTTTTTT.